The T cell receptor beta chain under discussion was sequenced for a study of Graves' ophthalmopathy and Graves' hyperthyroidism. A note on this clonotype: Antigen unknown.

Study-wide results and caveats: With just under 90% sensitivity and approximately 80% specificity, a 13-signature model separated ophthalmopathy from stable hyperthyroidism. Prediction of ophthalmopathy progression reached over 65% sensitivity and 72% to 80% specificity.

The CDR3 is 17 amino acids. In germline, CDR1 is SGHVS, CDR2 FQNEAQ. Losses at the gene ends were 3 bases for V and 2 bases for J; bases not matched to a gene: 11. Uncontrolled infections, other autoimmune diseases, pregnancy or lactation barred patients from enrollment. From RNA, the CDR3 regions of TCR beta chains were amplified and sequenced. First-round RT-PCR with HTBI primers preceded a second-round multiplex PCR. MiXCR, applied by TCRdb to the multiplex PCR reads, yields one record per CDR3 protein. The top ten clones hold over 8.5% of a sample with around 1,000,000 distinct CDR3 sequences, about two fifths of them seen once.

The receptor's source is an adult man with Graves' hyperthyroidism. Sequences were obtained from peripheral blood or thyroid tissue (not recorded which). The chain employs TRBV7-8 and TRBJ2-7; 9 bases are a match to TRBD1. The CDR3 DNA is TGTGCCAGCAGCTTGGGGGGGGGGGACAGGGCCACCTACGAGCAGTACTTC. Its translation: CASSLGGGDRATYEQYF.